This TCR beta chain was recovered during a study of blood T cell repertoires in COVID-19. This clone was observed a single time. Looked up from germline, CDR1 is SNHLY and CDR2 is FYNNEI. Trimming at V came to 4 bases and at J to 1 base, leaving 6 bases not matched to a gene. This CDR3 has 16 amino acids. This table comes from immunoSEQ multiplex PCR, and its TCRdb copy is limited to in-frame clones, with some not included. The data hold 220,000 or so clones, with around 87% observed a single time. The chain joins TRBV2 to TRBJ2-7; TRBD2 aligns across 11 bases. The sequencing input was PBMCs or T cells enriched from blood (not recorded which). This receptor was taken from a woman aged 18 to 35 in a cohort exposed to, infected with or recovered from COVID-19 (not recorded which). As DNA, the CDR3 is TGTGCCAGCAGTGGGTCCGGGACTAGCGGATCCTACGAGCAGTACTTC. Translated, it gives CASSGSGTSGSYEQYF.